The next 16 T cell receptor beta chains were all read from a single sample in a study of blood T cell repertoires in COVID-19. The table came from immunoSEQ multiplex PCR; TCRdb's copy has only in-frame clones and leaves some out. The sample includes 150,000 or so clones, roughly 80% of them seen just once. The specimen was PBMCs or T cells enriched from blood (not recorded which). Receptors originate from a man in his fifties or sixties who had recovered from COVID-19.

The V gene is TRBV2, the J gene TRBJ1-6; D is undetermined. The CDR3 spans 16 residues. Trimming removed 7 bases at V and 0 bases at J, with 13 bases between. The germline CDR1 and CDR2 sequences are SNHLY and FYNNEI. CDR3 sequence (DNA): TGTGCCAGCAAGGGCGGGCTTAGCTCCTATAATTCACCCCTCCACTTT. Its translation: CASKGGLSSYNSPLHF.

Written as DNA, the CDR3 is TGTGCCAGCAGCTTGTCCGCGGAGCCAGTCTATGGCTACACCTTC. Translating it yields CASSLSAEPVYGYTF. The chain is built from TRBV7-2 and TRBJ1-2, with D unresolved. V lost 3 bases and J 4 bases, leaving 15 bases between the germline ends. This CDR3 is 15 amino acids long. Germline-derived CDR1 and CDR2 are SGHTA and FQGNSA.

The chain couples TRBV12-5 to TRBJ1-2, with 7 bases lining up with TRBD1. This CDR3 is built from 13 residues. Germline V gene data show CDR1 as LGHNT and CDR2 as FRNRAP. J lost 10 bases, V lost 3 bases, and 8 bases had no gene match. CDR3 sequence (DNA): TGTGCTAGTGGTTTTGGGGGACAGTACTTCTACACCTTC. Protein product: CASGFGGQYFYTF.

The chain uses TRBV4-2 and TRBJ2-7; TRBD1 matches 7 bases. CDR3 length: 16 residues. Germline CDR1 and CDR2: LGHNA and YNFKEQ. The ends lost 0 bases at V and 0 bases at J; junction bases unmatched: 5. The DNA for the CDR3 is TGTGCCAGCAGCCAAGAAATCTCAGGGGGCTCCTACGAGCAGTACTTC. Translation: CASSQEISGGSYEQYF.

V gene TRBV29-1 combines with J gene TRBJ2-5, with D perhaps TRBD2 (7 bases). CDR1 is SQVTM, CDR2 ANQGSEA, per germline. Between the trimmed V and J ends, which lost 7 bases and 7 bases, there was a span of 25 bases. CDR3 length: 15 amino acids. CDR3 residues: CSARRTGGGSGTQYF. The DNA of the CDR3 is TGCAGCGCCCGTCGAACGGGGGGCGGATCTGGGACCCAGTACTTC.

V usage is TRBV2 and J usage is TRBJ2-7, with D possibly matching TRBD2 (6 bases). Per germline, CDR1 SNHLY and CDR2 FYNNEI. V shed 7 bases and J shed 2 bases, with 9 bases lying between them. The CDR3 is 12 amino acids. CDR3: CASTAGTYEQYF. In DNA, the CDR3 is TGTGCCAGCACGGCGGGGACCTACGAGCAGTACTTC.

The genes are TRBV28 and TRBJ1-2, with 10 bases matching TRBD1. Unmatched junction bases numbered 15, after V lost 6 bases and J lost 5 bases. Germline loops: CDR1 MDHEN, CDR2 SYDVKM. The CDR3 loop spans 17 amino acids. In DNA, the CDR3 is TGTGCCAGCAGAGTGACAGGGGGCGGCATTAGGGGGTATGGCTACACCTTC. This codes for CASRVTGGGIRGYGYTF.

The chain recombines TRBV25-1 with TRBJ2-2, with TRBD1 matching 10 bases. The CDR3 contains 15 residues. The germline CDR1 and CDR2 sequences are MGHDK and SYGVNS. The J segment lost 3 bases and the V segment lost 3 bases, leaving 1 base of the junction unmatched. Here the CDR3 DNA reads TGTGCCAGCAGTGAGGGGACAGGGGACACCGGGGAGCTGTTTTTT. This translates into CASSEGTGDTGELFF.

The rearrangement links TRBV7-2 to TRBJ2-1; the match to TRBD1 covers 7 bases. The CDR3 sequence is 15 residues long. The trim removed 7 bases at V and 6 bases at J, leaving 12 bases unmatched. Germline CDR1 reads SGHTA; CDR2 reads FQGNSA. CDR3 region: CASTRYRGLGNEQFF. The DNA for the CDR3 is TGTGCCAGCACCCGATACAGGGGCTTGGGCAATGAGCAGTTCTTC.

This clone was detected a few times. CDR3 in DNA: TGTGCCAGCAGTTCAGGGGTTCGGCACGAGCAGTACTTC. This translates into CASSSGVRHEQYF. V gene TRBV6-5 combines with J gene TRBJ2-7, with a possible D match to TRBD1 (6 bases). The V gene's germline CDR1 is MNHEY and CDR2 SVGAGI. The germline V and J ends were trimmed by 4 bases and 5 bases, with 12 bases remaining between them. This CDR3 has 13 amino acids.

Points on this clone: One junction end does not reproduce the germline sequence, and a read error may be involved. This sequence joins TRBV7-7 and TRBJ2-2; perhaps TRBD2 as D (5 bases). Germline CDR1 SSHAT, CDR2 FNYEAQ (reference sequence). The CDR3 is 13 residues long. This chain's CDR3 is CASSLGSTGELFF. As DNA, the CDR3 is TGTGCTAGCAGCTTGGGGAGCACCGGGGAGCTGTTTTTT. Full variable domain (outside the CDR3, taken from reference TRBV7-7 and TRBJ2-2): GAGVSQSPRYKVTKRGQDVTLRCDPISSHATLYWYQQALGQGPEFLTYFNYEAQPDKSGLPSDRFSAERPEGSISTLTIQRTEQRDSAMYRCASSLGSTGELFFGEGSRLTVL.

The rearrangement uses TRBV11-2 and TRBJ1-2; the D is unclear. The CDR3 consists of 13 residues. The V gene's germline CDR1 is SGHAT and CDR2 FQNNGV. The V end lost 10 bases, the J end lost 2 bases, and 14 bases lay between the germline ends. CDR3 residues: CATTRGLNYGYTF. DNA of the CDR3: TGTGCCACCACTCGCGGGTTAAACTATGGCTACACCTTC.

This clone was seen more than once but under ten times. The chain joins TRBV6-6 to TRBJ1-3; unclear D gene. The V gene's germline CDR1 is MNHNY and CDR2 SVGAGI (reference sequence). V lost 6 bases and J 0 bases, leaving 6 bases between the germline ends. The CDR3 is made up of 13 amino acids. CDR3 sequence (DNA): TGTGCCAGCAGAGAGAGCTCTGGAAACACCATATATTTT. Amino acids: CASRESSGNTIYF.

The chain uses TRBV5-1 and TRBJ2-2; the D is unclear. CDR3 size: 13 residues. Germline lookup yields CDR1 SGHRS and CDR2 YFSETQ. V gave up 1 base and J gave up 4 bases, with 5 bases separating them. CDR3 region: CASSLTVTGELFF. In DNA, the CDR3 is TGCGCCAGCAGCTTGACGGTCACCGGGGAGCTGTTTTTT.

The chain has TRBV7-2 and TRBJ2-7; 9 nucleotides align to TRBD2. V was pared by 4 bases and J by 1 base, with 5 bases of the junction left unmatched. Per the germline V gene, CDR1 is SGHTA and CDR2 is FQGNSA. The CDR3 has 15 residues. The DNA for the CDR3 is TGTGCCAGCAGCTCAAGACTAGCGGCATCCTACGAGCAGTACTTC. Its translation is CASSSRLAASYEQYF.

The chain couples TRBV6-5 to TRBJ2-1; 10 positions match TRBD2. V shed 6 bases and J 2 bases; nucleotides not matched to a gene: 4. Germline CDR1 MNHEY, CDR2 SVGAGI. The CDR3 has 15 residues. The CDR3 loop is CASSYSGGPYNEQFF. The CDR3 DNA is TGTGCCAGCAGCTATAGCGGGGGGCCCTACAATGAGCAGTTCTTC.